This TCR beta chain comes out of a study of T cells in Graves' hyperthyroidism and ophthalmopathy. The CDR3 loop spans 16 amino acids. Germline CDR1 and CDR2: KGHDR and SFDVKD. The V segment lost 1 base and the J segment 4 bases; nucleotides outside the gene matches: 5. Researchers took RNA transcripts and amplified the TCR beta CDR3 regions from them. HTBI primers were used for first-round RT-PCR of the TCR CDR3. TCRdb used MiXCR to reprocess the multiplex PCR reads, holding one entry per CDR3 protein. Counted here are around 520,000 distinct CDR3 sequences, 14% occurring once; the ten biggest clones make up about 15%. This clonotype was recorded many times.

Sequencing input: blood. V and J are TRBV24-1 and TRBJ2-3; 9 nucleotides agree with TRBD2. The TCR sequence derives from a woman aged 40 to 49 with Graves' hyperthyroidism. CDR3 sequence reads: CATSDFSSGRPDTQYF. DNA of the CDR3: TGTGCCACCAGTGATTTCAGTAGCGGGAGACCAGATACGCAGTATTTT.